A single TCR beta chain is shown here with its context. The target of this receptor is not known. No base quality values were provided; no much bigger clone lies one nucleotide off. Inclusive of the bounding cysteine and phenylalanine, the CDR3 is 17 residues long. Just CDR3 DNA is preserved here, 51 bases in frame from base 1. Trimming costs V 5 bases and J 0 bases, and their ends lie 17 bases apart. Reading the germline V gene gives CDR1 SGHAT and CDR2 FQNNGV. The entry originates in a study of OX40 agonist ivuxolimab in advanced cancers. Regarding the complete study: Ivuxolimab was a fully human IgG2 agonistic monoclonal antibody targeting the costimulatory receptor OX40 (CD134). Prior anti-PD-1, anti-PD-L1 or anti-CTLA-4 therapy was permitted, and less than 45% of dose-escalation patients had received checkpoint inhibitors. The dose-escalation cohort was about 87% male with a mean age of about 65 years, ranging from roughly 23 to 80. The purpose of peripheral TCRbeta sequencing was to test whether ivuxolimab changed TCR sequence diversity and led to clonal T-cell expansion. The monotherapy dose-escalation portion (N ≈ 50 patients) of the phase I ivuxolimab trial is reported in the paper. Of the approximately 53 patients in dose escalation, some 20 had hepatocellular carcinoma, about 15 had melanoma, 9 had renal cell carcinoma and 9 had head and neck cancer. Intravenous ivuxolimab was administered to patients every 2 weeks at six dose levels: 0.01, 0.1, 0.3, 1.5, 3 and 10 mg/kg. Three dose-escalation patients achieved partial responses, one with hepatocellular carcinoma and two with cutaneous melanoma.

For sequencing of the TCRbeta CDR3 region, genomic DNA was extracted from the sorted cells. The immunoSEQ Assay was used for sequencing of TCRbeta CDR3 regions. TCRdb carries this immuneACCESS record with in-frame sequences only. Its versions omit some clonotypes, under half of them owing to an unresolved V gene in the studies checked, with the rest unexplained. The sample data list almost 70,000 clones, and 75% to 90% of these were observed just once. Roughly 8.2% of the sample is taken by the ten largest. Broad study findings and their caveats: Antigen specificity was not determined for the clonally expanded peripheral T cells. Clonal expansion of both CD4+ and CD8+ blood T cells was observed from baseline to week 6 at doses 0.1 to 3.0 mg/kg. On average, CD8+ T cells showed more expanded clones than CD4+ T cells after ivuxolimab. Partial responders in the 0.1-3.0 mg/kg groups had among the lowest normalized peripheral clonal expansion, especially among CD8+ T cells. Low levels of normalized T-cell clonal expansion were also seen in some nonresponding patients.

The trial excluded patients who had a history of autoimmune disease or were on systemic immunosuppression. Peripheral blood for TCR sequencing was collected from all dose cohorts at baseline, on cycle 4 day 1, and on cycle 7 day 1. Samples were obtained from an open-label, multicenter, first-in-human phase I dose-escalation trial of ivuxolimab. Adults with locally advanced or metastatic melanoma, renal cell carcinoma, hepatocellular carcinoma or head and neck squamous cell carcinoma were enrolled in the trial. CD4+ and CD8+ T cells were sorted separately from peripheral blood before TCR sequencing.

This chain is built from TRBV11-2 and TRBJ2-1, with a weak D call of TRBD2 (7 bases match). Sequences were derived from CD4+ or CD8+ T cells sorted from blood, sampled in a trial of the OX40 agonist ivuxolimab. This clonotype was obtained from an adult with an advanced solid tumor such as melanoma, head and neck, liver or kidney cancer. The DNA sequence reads TGTGCCAGCAGCCGGGGGGCGGGGTTTGGCTCCTACAATGAGCAGTTCTTC. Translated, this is CASSRGAGFGSYNEQFF.